This is a list of T cell receptor beta chains from one sample in a study of T cell responses to AZD1222 COVID-19 vaccine. Produced via immunoSEQ multiplex PCR; TCRdb's table is partial and in-frame only. Of roughly 170,000 clones in the sample, 70% to 90% were seen once. Specimen: peripheral blood, collected on day 0 of AZD1222 vaccination. The receptors stem from an adult in good health. Each CDR3 is given with its conserved first and last residue. The D gene is left open where the match is weak. Size is omitted from some rows. Given values are once, few, many or a class for expanded clones.

NA TRBJ2-1 NA TRBV10-2 TGCGCCAGCAGCGAAGGGGGTAGGCCGTTCTTC CASSEGGRPFF
NA TRBJ2-3 NA TRBV29-1 TGCAGCGTTGACGGTGTCGAGATGACAGATACGCAGTATTTT CSVDGVEMTDTQYF
NA TRBJ1-4 NA TRBV5-3 TGTGCCAGAAGCTACACTCGCTGTGGGGAAAAACTGTTTTTT CARSYTRCGEKLFF
NA TRBJ2-2 NA TRBV28 TGTGCCAGCAGGGATCCGAACACCGGGGAGCTGTTTTTT CASRDPNTGELFF
NA TRBJ1-6 TRBD1 TRBV19 TGTGCCAGTAGTGGACAGGGCATCTCACCCCTCCACTTT CASSGQGISPLHF
NA TRBJ2-5 TRBD1 TRBV15 TGTGCCACCAGCAGAGAGGACAGGAACCAAGAGACCCAGTACTTC CATSREDRNQETQYF
NA TRBJ2-7 TRBD2 TRBV7-7 TGTGCTAGCAGCTTGGCTTCTCGGGACTACACTACCTACGAGCAGTACTTC CASSLASRDYTTYEQYF
NA TRBJ1-2 TRBD1 TRBV6-5 TGTGCCAGCAGCTACAGAGTACAGGGGGATTGGGATGGCTACACCTTC CASSYRVQGDWDGYTF
NA TRBJ2-5 NA TRBV11-2 TGTGCCAGCAGCTTAGATCCGGGGCCAACGACCCAGTACTTC CASSLDPGPTTQYF
NA TRBJ2-5 TRBD2 TRBV9 TGTGCCAGCAGCGCCGGCGGATTAGCGGGGGTACAAGAGACCCAGTACTTC CASSAGGLAGVQETQYF
once TRBJ1-3 NA TRBV6-5 TGTGCCAGCAGGACCTTGGAAGTAAGAAACACCATATATTTT CASRTLEVRNTIYF
few TRBJ1-1 NA TRBV19 TGTGCCAGTCAGGGAGGAAGCACTGAAGCTTTCTTT CASQGGSTEAFF
NA TRBJ1-1 NA TRBV7-2 TGTGCCAGCAGCCCCGGACGCCCCCTAGATCACGCTGAAGCTTTCTTT CASSPGRPLDHAEAFF
NA TRBJ1-2 NA TRBV4-1 TGCGCCAGCAGCCCCAAATGGGGTGATGGCTACACCTTC CASSPKWGDGYTF
NA TRBJ1-5 NA TRBV20-1 TGCAGTGCTAGGGCAGGAGCCCAGCATTTT CSARAGAQHF
NA TRBJ2-3 TRBD1 TRBV9 TGTGCCAGCAGCGTAGAGGGGACAGGGGGAACAGATACGCAGTATTTT CASSVEGTGGTDTQYF
NA TRBJ2-1 TRBD1 TRBV29-1 TGCAGCGCCGATCCGGGACAGGGGTTTGATGAGCAGTTCTTC CSADPGQGFDEQFF
NA TRBJ1-2 NA TRBV27 TGTGCCAGCAAACAGGGAAACTATGGCTACACCTTC CASKQGNYGYTF
NA TRBJ1-3 NA TRBV6-5 TGTGCCAGCAGTTACTCGGCCAGGGTTGGAAACACCATATATTTT CASSYSARVGNTIYF
NA TRBJ2-2 NA TRBV5-6 TGTGCCAGCAGCTTAAACACCGGGGAGCTGTTTTTT CASSLNTGELFF
NA TRBJ1-5 TRBD1 TRBV5-8 TGTGCCAGCAGCTTCGGGACAGCTAGCAATCAGCCCCAGCATTTT CASSFGTASNQPQHF
NA TRBJ2-1 TRBD2 TRBV5-8 TGTGCCAGCAGCTTGGGACTAGCGGGGGGGTTTTACAATGAGCAGTTCTTC CASSLGLAGGFYNEQFF
NA TRBJ2-7 TRBD2 TRBV27 TGTGCCAGCAGGAGGGCGCGGGAGTCCTTCTACGAGCAGTACTTC CASRRARESFYEQYF
NA TRBJ2-7 NA TRBV4-3 TGCGCCAGCAGCCAAGATAGGTACAGAGCCTCCTACGAGCAGTACTTC CASSQDRYRASYEQYF
NA TRBJ2-1 TRBD2 TRBV5-1 TGCGCCAGCAGCAAACGGACTAGCATCTACAATGAGCAGTTCTTC CASSKRTSIYNEQFF
NA TRBJ2-1 TRBD1 TRBV28 TGTGCCAGCAGTTGGGACAGGGGAAATGAGCAGTTCTTC CASSWDRGNEQFF
NA TRBJ2-7 TRBD2 TRBV4-1 TGCGCCAGCAGCCGGACTAGCGGGAATCGGGACTACGAGCAGTACTTC CASSRTSGNRDYEQYF
NA TRBJ2-3 NA TRBV6-5 TGTGCCAGCAGTTACTCCCCCTTCACAGATACGCAGTATTTT CASSYSPFTDTQYF
NA TRBJ1-4 NA TRBV6-5 TGTGCCAGCAGTTACTCTACCGGGGGCGGTGAAAAACTGTTTTTT CASSYSTGGGEKLFF
few TRBJ1-5 NA TRBV6-2/TRBV6-3 TGTGCCAGCAGTTACCCTCTCAGTGGCAATCAGCCCCAGCATTTT CASSYPLSGNQPQHF
once TRBJ1-5 TRBD1 TRBV18 TGTGCCAGCTCACCGGGCAGGGGGAGCAATCAGCCCCAGCATTTT CASSPGRGSNQPQHF